A single TCR beta chain is shown here with its context. Its antigen is unknown. The sample belongs to a study of tumor-infiltrating lymphocytes in localized non-small cell lung cancer. General study points: TCRbeta sequencing showed higher T cell infiltration in tumors than uninvolved lung.

CDR1 and CDR2 (germline): MDHEN, SYDVKM. Between the trimmed V and J ends, which lost 7 bases and 0 bases, there was a span of 6 bases. The CDR3 has 12 amino acids. Profiled with immunoSEQ multiplex PCR; TCRdb holds only in-frame clones, not every one. The data contain over 9,500 clones, 65% to 85% of them singletons. The specimen sequenced was uninvolved lung tissue not adjacent to the tumor. The V and J genes are TRBV28 and TRBJ1-1; D remains ambiguous. This TCR derives from a human donor with non-small cell lung cancer. The CDR3 coding sequence is TGTGCCAGCATGGTTATGAACACTGAAGCTTTCTTT. Protein sequence: CASMVMNTEAFF.